This TCR beta chain was observed in a study of chemoradiotherapy in HPV16-positive cancers. Trimming cost V 2 bases and J 2 bases; bases outside gene matches: 7. The CDR3 consists of 15 residues. The germline V gene encodes CDR1 GTSNPN and CDR2 SVGIG (reference sequence). Study findings and constraints: Candidate HPV-specific clones and E7-related TCR motifs grew in tumor during treatment. Functional assays defining HPV-specific T cells used only a couple of HPV16-positive patients. Better recurrence-free survival went with HPV-responsive T-cell expansion in HPV16-positive patients.

Of note for this clone: As yet, its antigen is unknown.

Method: immunoSEQ multiplex PCR; TCRdb's copy keeps in-frame clones and lacks some. The profile shows 14,000 or so clones, just under 70% of them singletons. The rearrangement uses TRBV30 and TRBJ1-1; TRBD1 matches 8 bases. This TCR was recovered from a human donor with HPV-associated anogenital cancer. Sampling was performed from a patient who underwent chemoradiotherapy. The CDR3 sequence is CAWSHRDRYNTEAFF. CDR3 in DNA: TGTGCCTGGAGTCACCGGGACAGGTATAACACTGAAGCTTTCTTT.